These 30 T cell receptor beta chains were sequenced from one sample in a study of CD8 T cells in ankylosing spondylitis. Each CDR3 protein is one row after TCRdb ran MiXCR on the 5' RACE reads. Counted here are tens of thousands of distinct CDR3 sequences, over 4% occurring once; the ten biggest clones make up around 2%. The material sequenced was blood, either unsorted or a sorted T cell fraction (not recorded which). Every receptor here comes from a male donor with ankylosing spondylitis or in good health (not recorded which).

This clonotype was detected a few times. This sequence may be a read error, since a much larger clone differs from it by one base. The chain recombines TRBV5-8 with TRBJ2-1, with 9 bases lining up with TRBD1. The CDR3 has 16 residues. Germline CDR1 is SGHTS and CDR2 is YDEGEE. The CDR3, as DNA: TGTGTCAGCAGCCGGACAGGGGTGAGCTCCTACAATGAGCAGTTCTTC. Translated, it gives CVSSRTGVSSYNEQFF.

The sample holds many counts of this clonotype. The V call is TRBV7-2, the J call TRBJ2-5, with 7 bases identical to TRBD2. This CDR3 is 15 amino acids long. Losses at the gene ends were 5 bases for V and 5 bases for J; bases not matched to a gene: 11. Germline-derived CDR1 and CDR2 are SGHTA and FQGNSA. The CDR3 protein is CASSHYGGGIETQYF. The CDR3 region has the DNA TGTGCCAGCAGCCATTACGGGGGAGGGATTGAGACCCAGTACTTC.

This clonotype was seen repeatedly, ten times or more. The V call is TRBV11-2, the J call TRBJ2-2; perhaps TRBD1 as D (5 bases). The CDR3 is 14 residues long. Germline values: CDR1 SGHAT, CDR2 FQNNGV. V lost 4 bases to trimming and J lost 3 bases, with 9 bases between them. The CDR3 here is CASSSQGYTGELFF. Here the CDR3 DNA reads TGTGCCAGCAGCTCCCAGGGTTACACCGGGGAGCTGTTTTTT.

CDR3 DNA sequence: TGCAGCGTTTACCCGGGACAGAACTCCTACGAGCAGTACTTC. It yields the protein CSVYPGQNSYEQYF. This chain uses TRBV29-1 with TRBJ2-7; the match to TRBD1 covers 7 bases. This CDR3 is 14 amino acids long. V was clipped by 5 bases and J by 0 bases; unmatched bases: 7. Germline-derived CDR1 and CDR2 are SQVTM and ANQGSEA.

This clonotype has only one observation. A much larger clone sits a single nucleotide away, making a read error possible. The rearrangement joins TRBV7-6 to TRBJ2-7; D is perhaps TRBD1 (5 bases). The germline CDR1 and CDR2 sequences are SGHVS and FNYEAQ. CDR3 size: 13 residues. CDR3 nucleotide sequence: TGTGCCAGCGGCTTAGGCAGGGTCTACGAGCAGTACTTC. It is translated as CASGLGRVYEQYF.

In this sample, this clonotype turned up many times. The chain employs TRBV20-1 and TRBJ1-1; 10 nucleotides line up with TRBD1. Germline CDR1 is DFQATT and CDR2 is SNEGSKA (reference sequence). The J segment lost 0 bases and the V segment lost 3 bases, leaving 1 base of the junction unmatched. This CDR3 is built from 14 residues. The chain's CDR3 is CSARDRGMNTEAFF. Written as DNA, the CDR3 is TGCAGTGCTAGGGACAGGGGGATGAACACTGAAGCTTTCTTT.

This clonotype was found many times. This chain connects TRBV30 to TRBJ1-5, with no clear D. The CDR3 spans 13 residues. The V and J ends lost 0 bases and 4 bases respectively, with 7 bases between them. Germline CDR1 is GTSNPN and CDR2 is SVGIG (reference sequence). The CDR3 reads CAWSVEENQPQHF. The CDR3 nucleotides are TGTGCCTGGAGTGTAGAAGAGAATCAGCCCCAGCATTTT.

CDR3 nucleotide sequence: TGTGCCAGCGGCCAGCAGAGCTCCTACGAGCAGTACTTC. Translation: CASGQQSSYEQYF. The rearrangement joins TRBV7-2 to TRBJ2-7; D gene unclear. The CDR3 sequence is 13 residues long. The V gene lost 8 bases and the J gene lost 0 bases, with 11 bases spanning the gap. Per germline, CDR1 SGHTA and CDR2 FQGNSA.

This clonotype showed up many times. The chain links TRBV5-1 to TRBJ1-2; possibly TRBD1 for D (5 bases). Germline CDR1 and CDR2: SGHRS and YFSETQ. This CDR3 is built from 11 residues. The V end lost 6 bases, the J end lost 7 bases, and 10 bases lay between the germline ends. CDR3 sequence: CASMGLRGYTF. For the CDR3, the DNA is TGCGCCAGCATGGGGCTCCGTGGCTACACCTTC.

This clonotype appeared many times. The DNA for the CDR3 is TGTGCCAGCAGCACGACCGGGGATGGCGAGCAGTTCTTC. Encoded protein: CASSTTGDGEQFF. The chain uses TRBV7-2 and TRBJ2-1; tentative D call: TRBD2 (5 bases). The CDR3 runs 13 residues. The germline V gene has CDR1 SGHTA and CDR2 FQGNSA. Trimming took 5 bases from V and 10 from J, leaving 15 bases between them.

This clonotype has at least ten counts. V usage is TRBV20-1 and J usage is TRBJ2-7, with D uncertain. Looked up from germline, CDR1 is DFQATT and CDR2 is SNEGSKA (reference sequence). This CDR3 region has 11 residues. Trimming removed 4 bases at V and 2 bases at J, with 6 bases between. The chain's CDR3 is CSATIAYEQYF. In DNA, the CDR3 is TGCAGTGCTACGATAGCCTACGAGCAGTACTTC.

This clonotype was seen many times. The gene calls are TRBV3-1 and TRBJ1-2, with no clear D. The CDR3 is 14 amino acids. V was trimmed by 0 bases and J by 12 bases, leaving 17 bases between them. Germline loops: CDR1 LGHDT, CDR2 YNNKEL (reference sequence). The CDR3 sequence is CASSQDRVLGPNTF. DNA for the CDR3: TGTGCCAGCAGCCAAGATCGGGTCTTAGGGCCGAACACCTTC. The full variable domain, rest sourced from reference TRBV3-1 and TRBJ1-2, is DTAVSQTPKYLVTQMGNDKSIKCEQNLGHDTMYWYKQDSKKFLKIMFSYNNKELIINETVPNRFSPKSPDKAHLNLHINSLELGDSAVYFCASSQDRVLGPNTFGSGTRLTVV.

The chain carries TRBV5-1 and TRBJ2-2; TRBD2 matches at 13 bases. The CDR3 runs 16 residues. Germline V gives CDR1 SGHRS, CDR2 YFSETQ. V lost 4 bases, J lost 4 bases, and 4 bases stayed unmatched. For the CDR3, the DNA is TGCGCCAGCAGCCCTACTAGCGGGGGGGCCACCGGGGAGCTGTTTTTT. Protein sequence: CASSPTSGGATGELFF.

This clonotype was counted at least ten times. The CDR3 bases are TGTGCCAGCAGCTTAGGGCTTGGGGGCAAAAGGTCCTACAATGAGCAGTTCTTC. This codes for CASSLGLGGKRSYNEQFF. J is TRBJ2-1 and V is TRBV7-2, with D perhaps TRBD1 (6 bases). CDR3 length: 18 amino acids. V shed 1 base and J shed 1 base, with 17 bases lying between them. Per germline, CDR1 SGHTA and CDR2 FQGNSA. Supplemented by reference TRBV7-2 and TRBJ2-1, the full variable domain reads GAGVSQSPSNKVTEKGKDVELRCDPISGHTALYWYRQSLGQGLEFLIYFQGNSAPDKSGLPSDRFSAERTGGSVSTLTIQRTQQEDSAVYLCASSLGLGGKRSYNEQFFGPGTRLTVL.

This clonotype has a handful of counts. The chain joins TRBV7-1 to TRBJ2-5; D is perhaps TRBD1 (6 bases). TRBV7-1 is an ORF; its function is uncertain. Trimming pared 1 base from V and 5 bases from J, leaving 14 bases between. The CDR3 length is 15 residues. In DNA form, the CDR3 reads TGTGCCAGCAGCTCAGTACAGGGTAGGGCGGAGACCCAGTACTTC. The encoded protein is CASSSVQGRAETQYF.

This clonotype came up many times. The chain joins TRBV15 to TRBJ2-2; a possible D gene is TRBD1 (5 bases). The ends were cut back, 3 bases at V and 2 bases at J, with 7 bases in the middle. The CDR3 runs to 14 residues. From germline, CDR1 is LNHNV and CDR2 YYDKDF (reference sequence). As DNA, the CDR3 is TGTGCCACCAGCAGGACAGTCAACACCGGGGAGCTGTTTTTT. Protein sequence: CATSRTVNTGELFF.

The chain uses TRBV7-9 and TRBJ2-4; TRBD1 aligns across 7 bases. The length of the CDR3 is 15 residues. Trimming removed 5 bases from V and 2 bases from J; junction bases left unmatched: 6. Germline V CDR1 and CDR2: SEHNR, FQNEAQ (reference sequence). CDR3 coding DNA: TGTGCCAGCAGCCCCCGGGACAGTCCCAAAAACATTCAGTACTTC. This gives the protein CASSPRDSPKNIQYF.

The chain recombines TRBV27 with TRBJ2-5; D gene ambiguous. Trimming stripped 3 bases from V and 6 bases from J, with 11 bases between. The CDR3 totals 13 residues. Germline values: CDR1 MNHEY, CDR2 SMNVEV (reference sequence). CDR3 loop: CASSFSDRQTQYF. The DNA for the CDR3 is TGTGCCAGCAGTTTCTCAGATAGACAGACCCAGTACTTC.

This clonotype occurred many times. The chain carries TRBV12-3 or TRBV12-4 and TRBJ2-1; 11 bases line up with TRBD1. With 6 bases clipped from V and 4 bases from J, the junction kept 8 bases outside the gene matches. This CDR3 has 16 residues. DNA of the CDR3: TGTGCCAGCAGCTCCTCAGGGACAGGGGGGTACAATGAGCAGTTCTTC. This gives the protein CASSSSGTGGYNEQFF.

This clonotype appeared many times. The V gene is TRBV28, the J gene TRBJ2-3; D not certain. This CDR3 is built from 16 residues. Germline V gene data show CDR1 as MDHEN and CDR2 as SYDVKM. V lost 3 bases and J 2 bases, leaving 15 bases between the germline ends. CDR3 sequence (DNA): TGTGCCAGCAGTTTGCCCCCCACGCGGAACACAGATACGCAGTATTTT. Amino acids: CASSLPPTRNTDTQYF.

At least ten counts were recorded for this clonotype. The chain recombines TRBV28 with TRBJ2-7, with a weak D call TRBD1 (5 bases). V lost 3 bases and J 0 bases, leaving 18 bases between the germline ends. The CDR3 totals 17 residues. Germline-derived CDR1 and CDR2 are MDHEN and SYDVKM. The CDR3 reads CASSFPTTEFISYEQYF. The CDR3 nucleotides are TGTGCCAGCAGTTTCCCTACGACAGAATTCATCTCCTACGAGCAGTACTTC.

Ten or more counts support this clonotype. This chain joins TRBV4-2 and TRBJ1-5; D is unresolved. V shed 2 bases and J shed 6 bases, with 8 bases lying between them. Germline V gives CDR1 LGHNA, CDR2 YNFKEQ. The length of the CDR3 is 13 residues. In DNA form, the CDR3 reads TGTGCCAGCAGCCAAATCCCCGGTCAGCCCCAGCATTTT. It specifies CASSQIPGQPQHF.

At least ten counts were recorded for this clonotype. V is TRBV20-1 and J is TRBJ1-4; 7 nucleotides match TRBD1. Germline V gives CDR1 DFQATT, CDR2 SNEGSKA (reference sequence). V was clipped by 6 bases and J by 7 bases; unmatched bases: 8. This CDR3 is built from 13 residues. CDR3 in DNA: TGCAGTGCCTGGGACAGCCTCTCTGAAAAACTGTTTTTT. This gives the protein CSAWDSLSEKLFF.

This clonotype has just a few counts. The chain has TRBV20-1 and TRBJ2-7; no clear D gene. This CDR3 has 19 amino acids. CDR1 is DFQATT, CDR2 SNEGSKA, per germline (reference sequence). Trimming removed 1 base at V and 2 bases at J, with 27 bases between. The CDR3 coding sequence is TGCAGTGCTAGAGGCAACGCTCCGGGCCTGGCGATCTTAACCTACGAGCAGTACTTC. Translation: CSARGNAPGLAILTYEQYF.

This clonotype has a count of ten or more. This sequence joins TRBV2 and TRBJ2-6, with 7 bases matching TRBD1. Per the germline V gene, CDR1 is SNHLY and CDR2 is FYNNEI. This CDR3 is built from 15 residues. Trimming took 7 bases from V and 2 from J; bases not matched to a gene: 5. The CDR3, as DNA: TGTGCCAGCACGAAGGACAGGCCTGGGGCCAACGTCCTGACTTTC. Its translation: CASTKDRPGANVLTF. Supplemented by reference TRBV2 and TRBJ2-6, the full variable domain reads EPEVTQTPSHQVTQMGQEVILRCVPISNHLYFYWYRQILGQKVEFLVSFYNNEISEKSEIFDDQFSVERPDGSNFTLKIRSTKLEDSAMYFCASTKDRPGANVLTFGAGSRLTVL.

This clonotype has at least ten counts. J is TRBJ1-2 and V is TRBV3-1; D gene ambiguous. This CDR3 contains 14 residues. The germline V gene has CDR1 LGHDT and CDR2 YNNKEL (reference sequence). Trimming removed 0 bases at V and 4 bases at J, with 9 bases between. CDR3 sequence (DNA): TGTGCCAGCAGCCAAGATGCCATCAGCTATGGCTACACCTTC. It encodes CASSQDAISYGYTF.

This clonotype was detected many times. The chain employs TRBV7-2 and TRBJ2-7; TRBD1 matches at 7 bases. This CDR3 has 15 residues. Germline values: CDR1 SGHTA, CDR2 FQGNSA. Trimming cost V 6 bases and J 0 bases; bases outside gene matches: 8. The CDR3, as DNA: TGTGCCAGCAGAGGCGACAGGGACAGCTCCTACGAGCAGTACTTC. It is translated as CASRGDRDSSYEQYF.

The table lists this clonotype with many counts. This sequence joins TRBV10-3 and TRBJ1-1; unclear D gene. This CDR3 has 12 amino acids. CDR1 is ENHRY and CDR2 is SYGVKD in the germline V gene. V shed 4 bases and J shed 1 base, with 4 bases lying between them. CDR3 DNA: TGTGCCATCAGTGCACAGAACACTGAAGCTTTCTTT. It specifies CAISAQNTEAFF.

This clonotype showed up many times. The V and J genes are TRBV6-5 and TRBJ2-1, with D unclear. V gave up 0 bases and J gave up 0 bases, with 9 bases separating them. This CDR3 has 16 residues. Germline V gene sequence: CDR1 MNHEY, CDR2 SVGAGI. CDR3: CASSYSPESSYNEQFF. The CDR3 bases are TGTGCCAGCAGTTACTCTCCCGAGAGCTCCTACAATGAGCAGTTCTTC.

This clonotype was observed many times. CDR3 sequence: CASSPRTARGETQYF. Here the CDR3 DNA reads TGTGCCAGCTCACCACGGACCGCCCGTGGGGAGACCCAGTACTTC. The genes are TRBV18 and TRBJ2-5; no firm D call. The CDR3 consists of 15 residues. Between the trimmed V and J ends, which lost 1 base and 5 bases, there was a span of 14 bases. CDR1 and CDR2 from the germline V gene are KGHSH and LQKENI. The entire variable domain, with the rest obtained from reference TRBV18 and TRBJ2-5, is as follows: NAGVMQNPRHLVRRRGQEARLRCSPMKGHSHVYWYRQLPEEGLKFMVYLQKENIIDESGMPKERFSAEFPKEGPSILRIQQVVRGDSAAYFCASSPRTARGETQYFGPGTRLLVL.